The T cell receptor (beta chain) under discussion was sequenced for a study of a mutant IDH1 vaccine in newly diagnosed glioma. Study details: An approximately 60% male, 37.5% female split and a mean age of 40.4 years characterized treated patients. Most had both radiotherapy and temozolomide beforehand; others had only one. Study conclusions and caveats: Vaccine-induced immune responses occurred in 80% to 95% of patients.

Data came from immunoSEQ multiplex PCR; TCRdb stores just in-frame clones and leaves some out. The repertoire holds roughly 26,000 clones, with roughly 83% as singletons. Time point given: week 35, safety follow-up. A single vaccine dose contained 300 ug of mutant IDH1 20-mer peptide, and topical imiquimod was used with it. New WHO grade 3 or 4 IDH1-mutant, ATRX-lost astrocytomas were present in all donors. With respect to this clone: Antigen unknown.

The sample here was PBMCs, taken from a glioma patient whose treatment included an IDH1 peptide vaccine. The sequence came from a man aged 25-40 years with glioma.

In DNA form, the CDR3 reads TGTGCCAGCAGCTTGCGGGGGGGCCGAACCGGGGAGCTGTTTTTT. It yields the protein CASSLRGGRTGELFF. This chain links TRBV5-4 with TRBJ2-2; 8 nucleotides line up with TRBD2. Germline values: CDR1 SGHNT, CDR2 YYREEE (reference sequence). The CDR3 has 15 amino acids. J gave up 5 bases and V 1 base, and 4 bases lay outside the gene matches.